What follows are 27 T cell receptor beta chains derived from one specimen sequenced in a study of cytomegalovirus exposure and HLA in healthy donors. 13 Jbeta primers and 60 Vbeta primers were used for the PCR. Using immunoSEQ multiplex PCR, the repertoire was profiled, and TCRdb retains in-frame clones only, with some absent. The repertoire holds more than 150,000 clones, with 81% as singletons. What was sequenced was PBMCs. These receptors were taken from a man in his fifties or sixties in good health and CMV-seronegative.

The V and J genes are TRBV19 and TRBJ1-5; D perhaps matches TRBD1 (5 bases). Germline V gene sequence: CDR1 LNHDA, CDR2 SQIVND (reference sequence). The CDR3 sequence is 15 residues long. V was trimmed by 3 bases and J by 6 bases, leaving 15 bases between them. The CDR3 loop reads CASSISRATGQPQHF. CDR3 sequence (DNA): TGTGCCAGTAGTATCAGCAGGGCGACGGGTCAGCCCCAGCATTTT.

The gene calls are TRBV5-6 and TRBJ2-3; 9 nucleotides align to TRBD2. The germline gives CDR1 SGHDT, CDR2 YYEEEE. V lost 7 bases to trimming and J lost 4 bases; unmatched junction nucleotides: 4. The CDR3 is 13 residues long. The CDR3 spells CASWRGGPDTQYF. The CDR3 region has the DNA TGTGCCAGCTGGCGGGGGGGCCCAGATACGCAGTATTTT.

In regard to this clone: The sample has other DNA sequences that encode this CDR3 too. This sequence joins TRBV5-6 and TRBJ1-2; maybe TRBD1 (6 bases). Trimming left V 0 bases short and J 5 bases short, with 14 bases between. The CDR3 extends over 15 amino acids. Looked up from germline, CDR1 is SGHDT and CDR2 is YYEEEE. The CDR3 nucleotides are TGTGCCAGCAGCTTGGCTCCAGGGGCAGGGTATGGCTACACCTTC. Translation: CASSLAPGAGYGYTF. The complete variable domain, with remaining parts taken from reference TRBV5-6 and TRBJ1-2, reads DAGVTQSPTHLIKTRGQQVTLRCSPKSGHDTVSWYQQALGQGPQFIFQYYEEEERQRGNFPDRFSGHQFPNYSSELNVNALLLGDSALYLCASSLAPGAGYGYTFGSGTRLTVV.

V gene TRBV7-9 combines with J gene TRBJ2-7; possible D gene TRBD2, 6 bases. The CDR3 totals 11 residues. The V gene's germline CDR1 is SEHNR and CDR2 FQNEAQ (reference sequence). Trimming shortened V by 11 bases and J by 5 bases, and 13 bases separated the two germline ends. The CDR3 is CAVGGAHEQYF. DNA for the CDR3: TGTGCCGTGGGGGGTGCCCACGAGCAGTACTTC.

This chain connects TRBV6-5 to TRBJ1-2; no definite D call. The CDR3 spans 15 residues. Trimming shortened V by 2 bases and J by 3 bases, and 13 bases separated the two germline ends. Germline V gene lookup returns CDR1 MNHEY and CDR2 SVGAGI. The CDR3 spells CASSYVDSMYYGYTF. Here the CDR3 DNA reads TGTGCCAGCAGTTACGTAGACTCGATGTACTATGGCTACACCTTC.

The J gene is TRBJ2-1, the V gene TRBV7-2; D gene ambiguous. Deletions cut 5 bases from V and 0 bases from J, with 2 bases between. The CDR3 is 12 amino acids. In germline, CDR1 is SGHTA, CDR2 FQGNSA. CDR3 sequence reads: CASSLSYNEQFF. The CDR3 DNA is TGTGCCAGCAGCCTCTCCTACAATGAGCAGTTCTTC.

This clone was counted only a few times. The chain couples TRBV11-2 to TRBJ1-2, with 8 bases fitting TRBD1. The V gene end was trimmed by 5 bases and the J gene end by 4 bases; junction bases not matched to a gene: 9. Germline V gene sequence: CDR1 SGHAT, CDR2 FQNNGV. The CDR3 has 15 residues. CDR3: CASSPGQATGYGYTF. As DNA, the CDR3 is TGTGCCAGCAGCCCGGGACAGGCGACGGGCTATGGCTACACCTTC.

V usage is TRBV10-2 and J usage is TRBJ1-1; possible D gene TRBD1, 5 bases. The CDR3 totals 13 residues. From germline, CDR1 is WSHSY and CDR2 SAAADI. V lost 6 bases and J 4 bases, leaving 12 bases between the germline ends. CDR3 nucleotide sequence: TGCGCCAGCAGAATGGGGCCGGGCACTGAAGCTTTCTTT. This codes for CASRMGPGTEAFF.

The chain combines TRBV5-1 with TRBJ2-3; the match to TRBD2 covers 10 bases. The CDR3 is made up of 18 amino acids. The V gene's germline CDR1 is SGHRS and CDR2 YFSETQ. Germline trimming cut 0 bases from V and 2 bases from J; bases unmatched to any gene: 9. In nucleotides, the CDR3 is TGCGCCAGCAGCTTGGGCCCACTAGCGGGGCCTTTCACAGATACGCAGTATTTT. Protein: CASSLGPLAGPFTDTQYF.

V is TRBV12-5 and J is TRBJ2-6, with 10 bases identical to TRBD1. The trim removed 4 bases at V and 2 bases at J, leaving 8 bases unmatched. The CDR3 loop spans 18 amino acids. The V gene's germline CDR1 is LGHNT and CDR2 FRNRAP. This CDR3 is CASGSGDRGGAGANVLTF. The DNA of the CDR3 is TGTGCTAGTGGTTCTGGGGACAGGGGAGGAGCTGGGGCCAACGTCCTGACTTTC.

The V and J genes are TRBV18 and TRBJ2-1; 9 bases agree with TRBD2. The J segment lost 9 bases and the V segment lost 2 bases, leaving 17 bases of the junction unmatched. The CDR3 consists of 18 residues. The germline V gene has CDR1 KGHSH and CDR2 LQKENI. DNA of the CDR3: TGTGCCAGCTCACCAAATTTAATGACTAGCGGAGGTGTTGGTGAGCAGTTCTTC. This encodes CASSPNLMTSGGVGEQFF.

This chain uses TRBV19 with TRBJ1-5, with a tentative D call TRBD1 (6 bases). The ends were cut back, 7 bases at V and 3 bases at J, with 10 bases in the middle. In germline, CDR1 is LNHDA, CDR2 SQIVND (reference sequence). The CDR3 totals 13 residues. CDR3 region: CASMRTANQPQHF. In DNA form, the CDR3 reads TGTGCCAGTATGAGGACAGCCAATCAGCCCCAGCATTTT.

On this clone itself: Germline and junction disagree at one end, which may indicate a read error. V is TRBV7-9 and J is TRBJ1-1; 8 bases agree with TRBD1. The CDR3 runs 16 residues. From germline, CDR1 is SEHNR and CDR2 FQNEAQ (reference sequence). CDR3 loop: CSSSLRLAGGNTEAFF. The CDR3 region has the DNA TGTTCCAGCAGCTTACGCCTGGCAGGGGGCAACACTGAAGCTTTCTTT.

This clone appeared once. The V and J genes are TRBV7-2 and TRBJ1-6; D possibly corresponds to TRBD1 (5 bases). Trimming removed 3 bases at V and 3 bases at J, with 9 bases between. The germline CDR1 and CDR2 sequences are SGHTA and FQGNSA. This CDR3 contains 15 residues. CDR3 sequence: CASSFAGGYNSPLHF. CDR3 bases: TGTGCCAGCAGCTTCGCGGGGGGCTATAATTCACCCCTCCACTTT. Drawing the rest from reference TRBV7-2 and TRBJ1-6, the complete variable domain is GAGVSQSPSNKVTEKGKDVELRCDPISGHTALYWYRQSLGQGLEFLIYFQGNSAPDKSGLPSDRFSAERTGGSVSTLTIQRTQQEDSAVYLCASSFAGGYNSPLHFGNGTRLTVT.

This chain joins TRBV4-3 and TRBJ2-2, with 11 nucleotides matching TRBD2. Germline V lookup: CDR1 LGHNA, CDR2 YSLEER. Losses at the gene ends were 0 bases for V and 7 bases for J; bases not matched to a gene: 10. The CDR3 sequence is 18 residues long. CDR3 sequence: CASSQDWLAGGIHGELFF. The CDR3 coding sequence is TGCGCCAGCAGCCAAGATTGGCTAGCGGGGGGCATACACGGGGAGCTGTTTTTT.

This clone turned up a few times. This chain joins TRBV14 and TRBJ2-2, with D tentatively TRBD1 (5 bases). The germline V gene has CDR1 SGHDN and CDR2 FVKESK. V was shortened by 3 bases and J by 5 bases, with 10 bases between the two germline ends. The CDR3 consists of 14 residues. DNA of the CDR3: TGTGCCAGCAGCCACCAAGACAGTACCGGGGAGCTGTTTTTT. It yields the protein CASSHQDSTGELFF.

The chain carries TRBV7-9 and TRBJ1-2, with TRBD1 as a possible D gene (5 bases). CDR1 is SEHNR, CDR2 FQNEAQ, per germline (reference sequence). The CDR3 length is 15 residues. Trimming shortened V by 0 bases and J by 4 bases, and 12 bases separated the two germline ends. Written as DNA, the CDR3 is TGTGCCAGCAGCTTAGCCAGGGATCCTCCCTATGGCTACACCTTC. As protein: CASSLARDPPYGYTF.

The J gene is TRBJ2-2, the V gene TRBV2; 7 nucleotides agree with TRBD1. V dropped 6 bases and J dropped 4; count of bases not matched to a gene: 5. The V gene's germline CDR1 is SNHLY and CDR2 FYNNEI. The CDR3 runs 14 residues. The CDR3 DNA is TGTGCCAGCAGAGAGGACAGGCGCACCGGGGAGCTGTTTTTT. Encoded protein: CASREDRRTGELFF.

This chain uses TRBV13 with TRBJ2-1; D unclear. CDR3 length equals 15 residues. V was shortened by 3 bases and J by 9 bases, with 18 bases between the two germline ends. The germline V gene encodes CDR1 PRHDT and CDR2 FYEKMQ (reference sequence). CDR3 in amino acids: CASSFRLYSPGEQFF. The DNA for the CDR3 is TGTGCCAGCAGCTTTAGGCTCTACTCACCAGGTGAGCAGTTCTTC.

The chain is built from TRBV19 and TRBJ1-4; D unclear. This CDR3 spans 11 amino acids. V lost 3 bases to trimming and J lost 14 bases, with 10 bases between them. Germline CDR1 reads LNHDA; CDR2 reads SQIVND (reference sequence). The CDR3 protein is CASSIQRSLFF. The CDR3 DNA sequence: TGTGCCAGTAGTATCCAGCGGTCCCTGTTTTTT. Together with reference TRBV19 and TRBJ1-4, the CDR3 gives the full variable domain: DGGITQSPKYLFRKEGQNVTLSCEQNLNHDAMYWYRQDPGQGLRLIYYSQIVNDFQKGDIAEGYSVSREKKESFPLTVTSAQKNPTAFYLCASSIQRSLFFGSGTQLSVL.

V and J are TRBV5-1 and TRBJ2-7, with a weak D call TRBD2 (6 bases). This CDR3 comprises 15 residues. The germline V gene encodes CDR1 SGHRS and CDR2 YFSETQ. V shed 3 bases and J shed 3 bases, with 16 bases lying between them. Here the CDR3 DNA reads TGCGCCAGCAGCTGGCTGGAGGGCTACAGCTACGAGCAGTACTTC. The encoded protein is CASSWLEGYSYEQYF.

The chain has TRBV4-1 and TRBJ1-2; D ambiguous. The V and J ends lost 1 base and 4 bases respectively, with 7 bases between them. The CDR3 runs 13 residues. Germline V gene lookup returns CDR1 MGHRA and CDR2 YSYEKL. The CDR3 spells CASSQGAAYGYTF. The CDR3 DNA is TGCGCCAGCAGCCAAGGGGCCGCCTATGGCTACACCTTC.

The chain couples TRBV4-2 to TRBJ2-3; D might be TRBD2 (6 bases). The V end was cut by 3 bases, the J end by 2 bases, with 12 bases between. The germline V gene has CDR1 LGHNA and CDR2 YNFKEQ. This CDR3 has 15 amino acids. The CDR3 loop reads CASSQRRGVTDTQYF. The CDR3 nucleotides read TGTGCCAGCAGCCAGAGGCGGGGAGTCACAGATACGCAGTATTTT.

This chain connects TRBV19 to TRBJ2-5; no clear D. The length of the CDR3 is 13 residues. CDR1 LNHDA and CDR2 SQIVND come from the germline V gene (reference sequence). V lost 1 base to trimming and J lost 5 bases, with 8 bases between them. The CDR3, as DNA: TGTGCCAGTAGTATAGCCAACGGGGAGACCCAGTACTTC. This sequence encodes CASSIANGETQYF.

The chain recombines TRBV13 with TRBJ1-4; 11 nucleotides align to TRBD1. The junction had 13 bases not matched to a gene; V was cut back by 4 bases and J by 12 bases. The CDR3 covers 16 residues. CDR1 and CDR2 (germline): PRHDT, FYEKMQ (reference sequence). The CDR3, as DNA: TGTGCCAGCAGCTCGAAGCCGGGACAGGGGGACTCGGAACTGTTTTTT. It encodes CASSSKPGQGDSELFF.

This sequence joins TRBV10-3 and TRBJ2-6; 10 bases map to TRBD2. Germline V gene data show CDR1 as ENHRY and CDR2 as SYGVKD. V shed 5 bases, J shed 0 bases, and the junction held 7 bases outside the gene matches. This CDR3 is built from 18 residues. The DNA of the CDR3 is TGTGCCATCAGTCCCAGCGAGCGGGGGGGCTCTGGGGCCAACGTCCTGACTTTC. Residues: CAISPSERGGSGANVLTF.

The chain links TRBV18 to TRBJ1-1; the match to TRBD1 covers 7 bases. Per the germline V gene, CDR1 is KGHSH and CDR2 is LQKENI. The CDR3 sequence is 16 residues long. V shed 3 bases, J shed 4 bases, and the junction held 11 bases outside the gene matches. The CDR3 bases are TGTGCCAGCTCACCCTTGGATCAGGGGGTCGGCACTGAAGCTTTCTTT. Its protein product is CASSPLDQGVGTEAFF. The variable domain in full, with the rest retrieved from reference TRBV18 and TRBJ1-1, is NAGVMQNPRHLVRRRGQEARLRCSPMKGHSHVYWYRQLPEEGLKFMVYLQKENIIDESGMPKERFSAEFPKEGPSILRIQQVVRGDSAAYFCASSPLDQGVGTEAFFGQGTRLTVV.